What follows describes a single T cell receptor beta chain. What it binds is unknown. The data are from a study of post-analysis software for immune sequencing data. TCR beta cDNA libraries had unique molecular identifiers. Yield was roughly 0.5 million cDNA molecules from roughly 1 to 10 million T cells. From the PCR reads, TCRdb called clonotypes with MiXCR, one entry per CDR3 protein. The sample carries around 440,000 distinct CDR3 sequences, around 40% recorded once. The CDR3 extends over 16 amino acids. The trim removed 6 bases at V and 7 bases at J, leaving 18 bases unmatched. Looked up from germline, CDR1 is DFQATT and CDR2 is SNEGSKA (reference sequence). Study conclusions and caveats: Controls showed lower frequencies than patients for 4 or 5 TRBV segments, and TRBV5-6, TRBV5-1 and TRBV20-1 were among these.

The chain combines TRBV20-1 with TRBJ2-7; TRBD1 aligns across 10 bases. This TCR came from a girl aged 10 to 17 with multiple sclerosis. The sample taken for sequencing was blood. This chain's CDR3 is CSAENRDRGPYNEQYF. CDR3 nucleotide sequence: TGCAGTGCAGAAAACCGGGACAGGGGCCCGTACAATGAGCAGTACTTC.